This TCR beta chain was observed in a study of T cell responses to AZD1222 COVID-19 vaccine (dated by TCRdb to 2020 to 2022). Study-level background: TCR sequencing was performed for approximately 240 trial participants, of whom about 210 were given two doses of AZD1222 and around 25 were given two doses of MenACWY control vaccine. Trial participants were enrolled by age into 18-55, 56-69 and 70-plus year subgroups, with approximately 150, 28 and 58 TCR-sequenced participants respectively. General conclusions and limits of the study: Participants were mostly white British, with more females than males. The authors suggested clonal diversity may have been underestimated. After two AZD1222 doses, both the breadth and the depth of spike-specific TCRs were significantly higher than at day 0 and than in MenACWY recipients. Because no day 14 peak-response samples were available, repertoires were characterized only after the peak T cell response. Reportedly, almost half of the unique spike-specific TCRs recognized epitopes lying outside the regions that are mutated in the B.1.351 and B.1.1.7 variants. CD4 TCRs associated with the vaccine covered the entire spike protein, and the dominant responses were in regions 160-218 and 743-854. Conclusions about previously exposed vaccinees were limited because only six or seven AZD1222 recipients were SARS-CoV-2 seropositive at baseline. The 56-69-year group was small, and its depth increase did not reach significance, likely because of low power.

As regards this clone: Which antigen it targets is not known. One base away there is no much larger clone; base qualities are not given.

The time point tag for this specimen amounts to: baseline before first vaccination. According to the study, the label for this sample's treatment or condition signals: meningococcal conjugate vaccine given as trial control. The vaccinee samples were drawn from two UK trials, COV001 and COV002, one of which was a single-blind randomized controlled phase 2/3 trial testing AZD1222 (ChAdOx1 nCoV-19) in healthy adults. Trial participant PBMC samples were collected at day 0 and day 28 after the second dose for TCRbeta chain sequencing. The CDR3 regions of human TCRbeta chains were analyzed by immunosequencing. The study's own analysis went as follows. Repertoire TCRs were checked for matches against a reference library of SARS-CoV-2-specific TCRs that had been generated using the MIRA antigen-specificity platform. Breadth was defined as the fraction of unique TCRs that were SARS-CoV-2-associated. Depth was defined as the fraction of total T cells that were SARS-CoV-2-associated. Using the MIRA data, each spike-specific TCR was mapped to the spike region that the TCR reacts to and placed in a CD4 or CD8 class. Log10-transformed breadth and depth values were compared by one-way ANOVA with Sidak's multiple comparisons tests. This immuneACCESS table, as held by TCRdb, lists in-frame sequences with V and J called but not all clones. Of the missing ones, under half trace to an unresolved V gene in checked studies; the others have no known cause. V and J calls and clone size are copied from that table; D and trimming were computed from the DNA. The sample table contains 150,000 or so clones; only one count was recorded for about 90% of them. The ten largest clones take up 2.5% to 3% of the sample.

The trim is 6 bases for V and 3 bases for J, with a gap of 14 bases between the germline ends. The CDR3, cysteine through phenylalanine, is 15 amino acids long. Only CDR3 DNA remains: 45 bases, in frame from the first base. CDR1 and CDR2, looked up from the germline V gene (reference sequence), are LNHDA and SQIVND. This sequence originates from an adult in good health. The rearranged segments are TRBV19 and TRBJ1-4, and perhaps TRBD1 as D gene, on 6 matching bases. Sequencing used peripheral blood, obtained on day 0 of MenACWY control vaccination. The CDR3 region reads CASSPPGHPNEKLFF. The nucleotide sequence is TGTGCCAGTAGCCCCCCGGGACACCCTAATGAAAAACTGTTTTTT.